One sample yielded the 4 T cell receptor beta chains listed below, sequenced in a study of control samples from healthy donors and cancer patients. Profiling relied on immunoSEQ multiplex PCR, and the TCRdb table lists in-frame clones only, not all of them. The table has about 120,000 clones, around 92% seen once; the top ten hold over 0.5%. Material: PBMCs. The receptor source for this set is a man aged 80 or over with head and neck cancer.

The chain recombines TRBV29-1 with TRBJ2-7; 10 bases are a match to TRBD2. This CDR3 has 15 amino acids. V lost 6 bases to trimming and J lost 0 bases; unmatched junction nucleotides: 8. The V gene's germline CDR1 is SQVTM and CDR2 ANQGSEA. The chain's CDR3 is CSVGRTSGDSYEQYF. For the CDR3, the DNA is TGCAGCGTGGGACGGACTAGCGGAGACTCCTACGAGCAGTACTTC.

The CDR3 here is CASSLVARGGRYNEQFF. For the CDR3, the DNA is TGTGCCAGCAGCTTGGTGGCCAGGGGGGGGAGGTACAATGAGCAGTTCTTC. V is TRBV5-5 and J is TRBJ2-1; possibly TRBD1 or TRBD2 for D (7 bases each). The CDR3 spans 17 residues. Deletions cut 0 bases from V and 4 bases from J, with 17 bases between. In germline, CDR1 is SGHKS, CDR2 YYEKEE (reference sequence).

This clone has a single count. This chain links TRBV27 with TRBJ2-1; 10 bases match TRBD2. The germline V gene encodes CDR1 MNHEY and CDR2 SMNVEV (reference sequence). This CDR3 region has 15 residues. V lost 5 bases and J lost 7; bases outside the gene matches: 8. The CDR3 region has the DNA TGTGCCAGCAGTGCGCTAGCGGGAGCGGTGAATGAGCAGTTCTTC. Its translation is CASSALAGAVNEQFF.

This clone was observed a single time. The J gene is TRBJ2-2, the V gene TRBV5-1, with 7 bases identical to TRBD1. Per the germline V gene, CDR1 is SGHRS and CDR2 is YFSETQ. Trimming at V came to 4 bases and at J to 4 bases, leaving 16 bases not matched to a gene. CDR3 length: 18 amino acids. The CDR3 region has the DNA TGCGCCAGCAGCCTCGGACAGGCCTCTTATCGGGGCACCGGGGAGCTGTTTTTT. It is translated as CASSLGQASYRGTGELFF.